Sequencing of this TCR beta chain was carried out in a study of OX40 agonist ivuxolimab in advanced cancers. Looked up from germline, CDR1 is SQVTM and CDR2 is ANQGSEA. The CDR3 has 16 residues. Data came from immunoSEQ multiplex PCR; TCRdb stores just in-frame clones and leaves some out. The sample includes tens of thousands of clones, roughly 87% of them seen just once. The J gene is TRBJ2-5, the V gene TRBV29-1; D is perhaps TRBD2 (6 bases). The DNA end is a closer match to TRBJ2-7, so the J assignment may be wrong. Sequencing was performed on CD4+ or CD8+ T cells sorted from blood, taken in a trial of the OX40 agonist ivuxolimab. The receptor comes from an adult with an advanced solid tumor such as melanoma, head and neck, liver or kidney cancer. Here the CDR3 DNA reads TGCAGCGTGGAGACCGTCAGACACGGGGGTCTGGACGAGCAGTACTTC. This sequence encodes CSVETVRHGGLDEQYF.